Detailed here is one T cell receptor (beta chain). The antigen is not known. This entry belongs to a study of OX40 agonist ivuxolimab in advanced cancers. For the study at large: The study treated patients with ivuxolimab, an agonistic anti-OX40 (CD134) antibody.

V was cut by 2 bases and J by 3 bases, with 8 bases left in between. The CDR3 loop spans 13 amino acids. In germline, CDR1 is MDHEN, CDR2 SYDVKM. The protocol was immunoSEQ multiplex PCR, while the TCRdb copy is restricted to in-frame clones and leaves out a portion. The sample records some 98,000 clones, 90% to 95% being singletons. Overall study results and limits: Partial responders at 0.1-3.0 mg/kg showed near-lowest clonal expansion.

Specimen: CD4+ or CD8+ T cells sorted from blood, collected in a trial of the OX40 agonist ivuxolimab. This chain connects TRBV28 to TRBJ2-7; TRBD1 might be the D (5 bases). This receptor was obtained from an adult with an advanced solid tumor such as melanoma, head and neck, liver or kidney cancer. DNA of the CDR3: TGTGCCAGCAGTTTAAACCAGGGCTACGAGCAGTACTTC. Translation gives CASSLNQGYEQYF.